This TCR beta chain came from a study of blood T cell repertoires in COVID-19. In the study overall: Spain, Italy and the United States supplied samples that represented acute and convalescent COVID-19. T cells, B-cell-depleted T cells, or PBMCs provided the cDNA or gDNA that served as material.

The CDR3 is made up of 12 amino acids. The ends were cut back, 6 bases at V and 9 bases at J, with 12 bases in the middle. Seattle's cohort entered during active infection and was followed longitudinally. Per the study methods: From reference gene primer amplification, estimates of nucleated cell counts were derived. The repertoire was sequenced with immunoSEQ multiplex PCR; TCRdb's copy has only in-frame clones and lacks some. The V and J calls and clone size come from that table; D and trimming were worked out from the DNA. This sample has 400,000 or so clones; approximately 91% occur once, and the top ten carry about 1.6%.

Sequencing used peripheral blood. The V and J genes are TRBV12-3 or TRBV12-4 and TRBJ2-1; possible D gene TRBD1, 5 bases. The sequence derives from a woman between 40 and 55 years old with COVID-19, enrolled during active disease. In DNA form, the CDR3 reads TGTGCCAGCAGATCCAGGGCGAGTGAGCAGTTCTTC. Its translation is CASRSRASEQFF.